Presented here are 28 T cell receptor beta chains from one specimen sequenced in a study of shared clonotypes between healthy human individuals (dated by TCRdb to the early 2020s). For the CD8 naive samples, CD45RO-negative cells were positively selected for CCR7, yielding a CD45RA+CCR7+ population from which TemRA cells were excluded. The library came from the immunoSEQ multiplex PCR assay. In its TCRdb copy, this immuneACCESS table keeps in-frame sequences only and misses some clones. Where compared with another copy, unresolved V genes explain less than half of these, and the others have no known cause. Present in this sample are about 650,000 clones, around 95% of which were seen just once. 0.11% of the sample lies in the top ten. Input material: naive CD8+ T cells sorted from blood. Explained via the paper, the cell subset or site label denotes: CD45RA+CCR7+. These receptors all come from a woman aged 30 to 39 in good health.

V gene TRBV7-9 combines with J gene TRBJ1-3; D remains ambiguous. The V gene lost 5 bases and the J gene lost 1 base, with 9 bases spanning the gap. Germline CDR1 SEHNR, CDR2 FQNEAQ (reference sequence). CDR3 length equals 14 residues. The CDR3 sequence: CASSPRGSGNTIYF. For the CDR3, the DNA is TGTGCCAGCAGCCCACGCGGGTCTGGAAACACCATATATTTT.

The CDR3 region has the DNA TGTGCCAGCAGAAGCGGCTACGAGCAGTACTTC. Translated: CASRSGYEQYF. The chain employs TRBV27 and TRBJ2-7; weak D call: TRBD2 (5 bases). V was pared by 6 bases and J by 3 bases, with 6 bases between. Germline V lookup: CDR1 MNHEY, CDR2 SMNVEV (reference sequence). This CDR3 is built from 11 residues.

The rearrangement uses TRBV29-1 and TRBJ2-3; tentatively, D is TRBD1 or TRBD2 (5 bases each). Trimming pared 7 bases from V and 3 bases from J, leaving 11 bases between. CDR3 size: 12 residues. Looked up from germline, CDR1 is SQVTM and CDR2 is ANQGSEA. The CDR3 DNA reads TGCAGCGCCGTCGGGACGACAGATACGCAGTATTTT. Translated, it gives CSAVGTTDTQYF.

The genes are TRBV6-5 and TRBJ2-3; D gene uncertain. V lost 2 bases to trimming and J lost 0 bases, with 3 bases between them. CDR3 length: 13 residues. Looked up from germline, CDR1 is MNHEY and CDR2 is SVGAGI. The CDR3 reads CASSYLSTDTQYF. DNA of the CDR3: TGTGCCAGCAGTTACCTGAGCACAGATACGCAGTATTTT.

CDR3 sequence reads: CASNSGSGTGELFF. The DNA of the CDR3 is TGTGCCAGCAATAGCGGGAGTGGCACCGGGGAGCTGTTTTTT. The chain uses TRBV9 and TRBJ2-2, with 9 positions matching TRBD2. The CDR3 loop spans 14 amino acids. With 6 bases clipped from V and 4 bases from J, the junction kept 4 bases outside the gene matches. Germline CDR1 is SGDLS and CDR2 is YYNGEE. The complete variable domain, with remaining parts taken from reference TRBV9 and TRBJ2-2, reads DSGVTQTPKHLITATGQRVTLRCSPRSGDLSVYWYQQSLDQGLQFLIQYYNGEERAKGNILERFSAQQFPDLHSELNLSSLELGDSALYFCASNSGSGTGELFFGEGSRLTVL.

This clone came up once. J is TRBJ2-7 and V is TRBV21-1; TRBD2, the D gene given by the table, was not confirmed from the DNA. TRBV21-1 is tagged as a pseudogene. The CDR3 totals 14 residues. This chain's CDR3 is CASRDYRFSYEQYF. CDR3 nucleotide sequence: TGTGCCAGCCGGGACTACCGATTCTCCTACGAGCAGTACTTC.

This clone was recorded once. The DNA for the CDR3 is TGTGCCAGCAGCTTAGGCAGGGATCCCCACGAGCAGTACTTC. As protein: CASSLGRDPHEQYF. The chain combines TRBV5-4 with TRBJ2-5; weak D call: TRBD1 (5 bases). The DNA end lines up better with TRBJ2-7; the J call may be wrong. The germline V gene encodes CDR1 SGHNT and CDR2 YYREEE (reference sequence). The CDR3 has 14 residues.

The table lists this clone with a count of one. CDR3 nucleotide sequence: TGCGCCAGCAGCTTGGAACTACAGGGGACTGAAGCTTTCTTT. Encoded protein: CASSLELQGTEAFF. The V and J genes are TRBV5-1 and TRBJ1-1, with TRBD1 matching over 7 bases. The CDR3 is 14 amino acids. CDR1 is SGHRS, CDR2 YFSETQ, per germline. V shed 0 bases and J 5 bases; nucleotides not matched to a gene: 4.

DNA for the CDR3: TGTGCCAGCAGTTTAATTGCCAGGAGTACAGATGGCTACACCTTC. Translating gives CASSLIARSTDGYTF. This sequence joins TRBV27 and TRBJ1-2; D is undetermined. CDR1 and CDR2 from the germline V gene are MNHEY and SMNVEV (reference sequence). V lost 2 bases and J 6 bases, leaving 16 bases between the germline ends. The CDR3 spans 15 residues.

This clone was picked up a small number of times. CDR3 in amino acids: CASSWRVYEQYF. Here the CDR3 DNA reads TGTGCCAGCAGTTGGCGGGTCTACGAGCAGTACTTC. The rearrangement links TRBV28 to TRBJ2-5, with D possibly TRBD2 on 5 matching bases. The DNA end favors TRBJ2-7, so the J call may be wrong. The CDR3 loop spans 12 amino acids. CDR1 and CDR2 (germline): MDHEN, SYDVKM.

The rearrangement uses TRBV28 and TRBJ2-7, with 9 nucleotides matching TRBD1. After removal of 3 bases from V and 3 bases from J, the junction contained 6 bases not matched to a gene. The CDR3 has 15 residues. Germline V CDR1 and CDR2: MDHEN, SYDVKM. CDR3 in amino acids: CASSFTGTGSYEQYF. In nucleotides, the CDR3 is TGTGCCAGCAGTTTCACAGGGACAGGGAGCTACGAGCAGTACTTC.

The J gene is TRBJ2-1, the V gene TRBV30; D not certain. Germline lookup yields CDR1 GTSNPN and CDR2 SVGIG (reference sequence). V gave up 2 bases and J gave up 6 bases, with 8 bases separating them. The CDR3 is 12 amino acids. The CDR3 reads CAWSRFPNEQFF. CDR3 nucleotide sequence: TGTGCCTGGAGTAGGTTTCCCAATGAGCAGTTCTTC.

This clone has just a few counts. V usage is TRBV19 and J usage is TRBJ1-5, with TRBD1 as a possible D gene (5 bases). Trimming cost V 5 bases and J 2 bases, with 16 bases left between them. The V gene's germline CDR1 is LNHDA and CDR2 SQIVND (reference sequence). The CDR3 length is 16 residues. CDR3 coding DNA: TGTGCCAGTAGTTCAATCGGAGGGGCTGGCAATCAGCCCCAGCATTTT. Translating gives CASSSIGGAGNQPQHF.

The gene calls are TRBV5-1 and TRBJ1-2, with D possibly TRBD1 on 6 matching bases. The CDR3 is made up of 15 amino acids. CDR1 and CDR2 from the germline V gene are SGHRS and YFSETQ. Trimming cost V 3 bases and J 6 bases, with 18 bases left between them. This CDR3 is CASSWGEQGTDGYTF. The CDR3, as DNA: TGCGCCAGCAGCTGGGGGGAACAGGGAACGGATGGCTACACCTTC.

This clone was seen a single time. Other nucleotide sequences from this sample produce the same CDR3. CDR3 loop: CSARDLYEQYF. DNA for the CDR3: TGCAGTGCTAGAGATTTGTACGAGCAGTACTTC. J is TRBJ2-7 and V is TRBV20-1; the D is unclear. The CDR3 loop spans 11 amino acids. V lost 0 bases, J lost 4 bases, and 4 bases lay in between. The germline V gene encodes CDR1 DFQATT and CDR2 SNEGSKA (reference sequence).

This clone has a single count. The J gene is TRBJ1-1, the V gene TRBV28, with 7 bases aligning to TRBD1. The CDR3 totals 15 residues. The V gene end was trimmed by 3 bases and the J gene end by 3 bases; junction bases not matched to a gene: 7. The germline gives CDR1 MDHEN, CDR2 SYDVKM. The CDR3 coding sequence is TGTGCCAGCAGTTTGGGGACAGACGGGGACACTGAAGCTTTCTTT. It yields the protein CASSLGTDGDTEAFF. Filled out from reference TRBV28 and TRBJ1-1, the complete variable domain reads DVKVTQSSRYLVKRTGEKVFLECVQDMDHENMFWYRQDPGLGLRLIYFSYDVKMKEKGDIPEGYSVSREKKERFSLILESASTNQTSMYLCASSLGTDGDTEAFFGQGTRLTVV.

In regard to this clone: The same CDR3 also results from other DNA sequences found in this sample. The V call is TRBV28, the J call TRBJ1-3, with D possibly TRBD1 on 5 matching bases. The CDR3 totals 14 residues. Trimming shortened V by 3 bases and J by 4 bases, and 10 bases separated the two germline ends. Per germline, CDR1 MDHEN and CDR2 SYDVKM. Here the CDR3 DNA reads TGTGCCAGCAGTTTCGACAGTAGCGGAAACACCATATATTTT. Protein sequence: CASSFDSSGNTIYF.

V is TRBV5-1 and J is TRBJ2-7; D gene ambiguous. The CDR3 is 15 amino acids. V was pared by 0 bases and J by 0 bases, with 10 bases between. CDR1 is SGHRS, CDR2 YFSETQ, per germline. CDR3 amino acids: CASSLEVFRSYEQYF. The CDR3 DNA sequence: TGCGCCAGCAGCTTGGAGGTTTTCCGCTCCTACGAGCAGTACTTC.

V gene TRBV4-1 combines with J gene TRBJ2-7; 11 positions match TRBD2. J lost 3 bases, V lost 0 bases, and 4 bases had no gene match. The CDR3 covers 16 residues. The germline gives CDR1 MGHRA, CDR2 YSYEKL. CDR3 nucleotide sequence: TGCGCCAGCAGCCAAGATTTAGCGGGAGGGAACTACGAGCAGTACTTC. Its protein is CASSQDLAGGNYEQYF.

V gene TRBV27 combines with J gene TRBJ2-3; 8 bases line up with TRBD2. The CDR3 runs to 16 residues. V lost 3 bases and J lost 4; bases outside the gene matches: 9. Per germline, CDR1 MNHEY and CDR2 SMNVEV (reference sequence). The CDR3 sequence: CASSLGAGGSADTQYF. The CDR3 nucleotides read TGTGCCAGCAGTTTGGGTGCGGGAGGATCCGCAGATACGCAGTATTTT.

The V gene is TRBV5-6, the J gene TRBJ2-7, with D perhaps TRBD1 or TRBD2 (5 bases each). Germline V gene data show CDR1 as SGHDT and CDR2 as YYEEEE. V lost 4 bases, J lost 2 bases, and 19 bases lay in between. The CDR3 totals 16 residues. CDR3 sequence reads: CASSETGSRGAYEQYF. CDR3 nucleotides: TGTGCCAGCAGCGAAACGGGATCAAGAGGGGCCTACGAGCAGTACTTC.

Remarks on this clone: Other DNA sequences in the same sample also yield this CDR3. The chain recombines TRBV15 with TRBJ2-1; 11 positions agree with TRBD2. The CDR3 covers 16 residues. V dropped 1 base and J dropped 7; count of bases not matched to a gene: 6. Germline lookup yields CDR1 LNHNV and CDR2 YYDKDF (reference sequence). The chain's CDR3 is CATSRGTSGSRNEQFF. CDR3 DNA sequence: TGTGCCACCAGCAGAGGCACTAGCGGGAGTAGGAATGAGCAGTTCTTC. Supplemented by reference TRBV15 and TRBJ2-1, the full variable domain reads DAMVIQNPRYQVTQFGKPVTLSCSQTLNHNVMYWYQQKSSQAPKLLFHYYDKDFNNEADTPDNFQSRRPNTSFCFLDIRSPGLGDTAMYLCATSRGTSGSRNEQFFGPGTRLTVL.

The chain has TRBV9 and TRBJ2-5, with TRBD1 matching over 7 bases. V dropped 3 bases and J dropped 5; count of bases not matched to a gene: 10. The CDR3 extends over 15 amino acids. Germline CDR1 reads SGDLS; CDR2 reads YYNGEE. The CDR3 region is CASSASQGSGETQYF. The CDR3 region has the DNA TGTGCCAGCAGCGCCTCACAGGGGTCCGGGGAGACCCAGTACTTC.

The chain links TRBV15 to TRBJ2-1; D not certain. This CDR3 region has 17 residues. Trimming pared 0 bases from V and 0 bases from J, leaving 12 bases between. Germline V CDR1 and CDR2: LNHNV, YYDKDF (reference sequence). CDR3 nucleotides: TGTGCCACCAGCAGAGACGGCCCCAGAAGCTCCTACAATGAGCAGTTCTTC. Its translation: CATSRDGPRSSYNEQFF. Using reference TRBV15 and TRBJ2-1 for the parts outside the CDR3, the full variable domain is DAMVIQNPRYQVTQFGKPVTLSCSQTLNHNVMYWYQQKSSQAPKLLFHYYDKDFNNEADTPDNFQSRRPNTSFCFLDIRSPGLGDTAMYLCATSRDGPRSSYNEQFFGPGTRLTVL.

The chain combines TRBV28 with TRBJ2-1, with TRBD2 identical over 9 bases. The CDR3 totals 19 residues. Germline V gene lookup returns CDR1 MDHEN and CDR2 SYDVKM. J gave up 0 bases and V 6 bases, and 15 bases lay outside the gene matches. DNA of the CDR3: TGTGCCAGCAGCTATCCGGGACTAGCACCCAAGAGCTCCTACAATGAGCAGTTCTTC. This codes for CASSYPGLAPKSSYNEQFF.

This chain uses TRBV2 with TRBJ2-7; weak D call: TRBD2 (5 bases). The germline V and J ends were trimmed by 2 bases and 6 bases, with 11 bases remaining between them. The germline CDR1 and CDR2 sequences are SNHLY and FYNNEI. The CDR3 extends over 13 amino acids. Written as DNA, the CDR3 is TGTGCCAGCAGTGAATCGGTGAGCGGCGAGCAGTACTTC. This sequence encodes CASSESVSGEQYF.

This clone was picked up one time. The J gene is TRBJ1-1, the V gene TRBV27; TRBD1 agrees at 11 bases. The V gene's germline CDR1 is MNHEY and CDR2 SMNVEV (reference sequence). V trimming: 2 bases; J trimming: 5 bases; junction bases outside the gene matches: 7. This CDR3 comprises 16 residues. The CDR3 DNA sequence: TGTGCCAGCAGTTTAGGGGTCGGGACAGGGGGTACTGAAGCTTTCTTT. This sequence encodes CASSLGVGTGGTEAFF.

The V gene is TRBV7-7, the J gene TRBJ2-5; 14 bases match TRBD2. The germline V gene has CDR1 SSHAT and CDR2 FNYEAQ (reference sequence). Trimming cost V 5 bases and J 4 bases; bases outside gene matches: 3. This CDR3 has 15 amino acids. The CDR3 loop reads CASSPGLAGGETQYF. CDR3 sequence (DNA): TGTGCCAGCAGCCCCGGACTAGCGGGAGGAGAGACCCAGTACTTC.